The sequence of this T cell receptor (beta chain) was determined in a study of shared clonotypes between healthy human individuals. CD45RO-negative CD8 cells positively selected for CCR7 made up the naive population, which excluded terminally differentiated effector memory CD45RA+ cells. Here immunoSEQ multiplex PCR was the method, and the copy in TCRdb shows in-frame clones only, minus some. The table shows about 1,800,000 clones, with roughly 94% occurring only once. Trimming removed 5 bases from V and 4 bases from J, with 15 bases in between. This CDR3 has 15 amino acids. Germline V gene data show CDR1 as SEHNR and CDR2 as FQNEAQ (reference sequence). Study-wide results and limits: An anticipated effect of sequencing depth on clonotype sharing among donors was recognized. Naive subsets generally exceeded memory subsets in estimated richness. A handful of donors had 5% to 6.5% of their naive CD4 clonotypes in common.

As regards this clone: Its target is not known.

The chain joins TRBV7-9 to TRBJ2-1; D gene uncertain. Sample: naive CD8+ T cells sorted from blood. The receptor comes from a man aged 18 to 30 in good health. CDR3 bases: TGTGCCAGCAGCCCATGGACCGATTTTTACAATGAGCAGTTCTTC. Protein: CASSPWTDFYNEQFF.